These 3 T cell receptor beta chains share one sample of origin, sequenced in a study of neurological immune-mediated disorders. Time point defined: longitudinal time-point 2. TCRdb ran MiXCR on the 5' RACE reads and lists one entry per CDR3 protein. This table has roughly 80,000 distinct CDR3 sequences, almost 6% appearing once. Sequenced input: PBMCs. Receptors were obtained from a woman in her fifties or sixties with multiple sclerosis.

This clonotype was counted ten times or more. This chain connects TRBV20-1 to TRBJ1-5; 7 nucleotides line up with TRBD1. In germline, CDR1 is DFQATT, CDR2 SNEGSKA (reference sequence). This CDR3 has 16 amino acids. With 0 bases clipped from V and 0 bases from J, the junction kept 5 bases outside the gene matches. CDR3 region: CSARDFRTGSNQPQHF. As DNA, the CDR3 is TGCAGTGCTAGAGATTTTCGGACAGGTAGCAATCAGCCCCAGCATTTT.

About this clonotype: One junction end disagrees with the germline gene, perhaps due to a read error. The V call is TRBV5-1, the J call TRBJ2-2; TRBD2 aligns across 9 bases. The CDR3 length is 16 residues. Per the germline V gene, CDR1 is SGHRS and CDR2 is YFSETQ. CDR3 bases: TGCGCCAACAGCGAAATTCTAGCGGGGAGCACCGGGGAGCTGCTTTTT. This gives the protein CANSEILAGSTGELLF.

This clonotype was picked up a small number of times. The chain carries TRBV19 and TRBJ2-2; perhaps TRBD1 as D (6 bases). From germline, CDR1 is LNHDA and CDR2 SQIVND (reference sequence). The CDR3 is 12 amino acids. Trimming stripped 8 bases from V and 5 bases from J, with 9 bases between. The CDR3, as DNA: TGTGCCAGTTGGGGGCAGACCGGGGAGCTGTTTTTT. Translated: CASWGQTGELFF.